This is a list of T cell receptor beta chains from one sample in a study of beta chain features in type 1 diabetes. Clones were sequenced by immunoSEQ multiplex PCR, and TCRdb holds only the in-frame ones, with some missing. The sample shows around 240,000 clones, roughly 17% of them seen only once. The specimen sequenced was naive CD4+ T cells from blood. Receptors were obtained from a man under 40 with type 1 diabetes. CDR3s include the opening cysteine and the closing phenylalanine or tryptophan. D genes are given only for firm matches. The size field is filled for only some rows; it gives once, few, many or a size class.

j_gene: TRBJ1-1
d_gene: .
abundance: few
v_gene: TRBV29-1
CDR3nt: TGCAGCGTTCAGGGCGCTGAAGCTTTCTTT
CDR3aa: CSVQGAEAFF

j_gene: TRBJ2-2
d_gene: .
abundance: few
v_gene: TRBV9
CDR3nt: TGTGCCAGCAGGGTAGCGGTCAACACCGGGGAGCTGTTTTTT
CDR3aa: CASRVAVNTGELFF

j_gene: TRBJ2-7
d_gene: .
abundance: .
v_gene: TRBV4-1
CDR3nt: TGCGCCAGCAGCCAAGATGCCAACTACGCCATTTCTCGGCAGTACTTC
CDR3aa: CASSQDANYAISRQYF

j_gene: TRBJ2-7
d_gene: .
abundance: .
v_gene: TRBV18
CDR3nt: TGTGCCAGCTCACCACTAGGTACCGGGAATAGAGACTACGAGCAGTACTTC
CDR3aa: CASSPLGTGNRDYEQYF

j_gene: TRBJ1-5
d_gene: .
abundance: few
v_gene: TRBV30
CDR3nt: TGTGCCTGGGGATCAGGGGAGCGGAGCAATCAGCCCCAGCATTTT
CDR3aa: CAWGSGERSNQPQHF

j_gene: TRBJ1-1
d_gene: TRBD1
abundance: .
v_gene: TRBV10-3
CDR3nt: TGTGCCATCAGGATGACAGGGCTCACTGAAGCTTTCTTT
CDR3aa: CAIRMTGLTEAFF

j_gene: TRBJ2-3
d_gene: .
abundance: few
v_gene: TRBV7-9
CDR3nt: TGTGCCAGAAAGAGCCTGGGGGAAGACACAGATACGCAGTATTTT
CDR3aa: CARKSLGEDTDTQYF

j_gene: TRBJ2-4
d_gene: TRBD2
abundance: .
v_gene: TRBV28
CDR3nt: TGTGCCACCGCAGGCGGCGGGACTACCAAAAACATTCAGTACTTC
CDR3aa: CATAGGGTTKNIQYF

j_gene: TRBJ1-2
d_gene: .
abundance: .
v_gene: TRBV29-1
CDR3nt: TGCAGCGTTGAGGAGACGGGGCGCCCCTATGGCTACACCTTC
CDR3aa: CSVEETGRPYGYTF

j_gene: TRBJ1-2
d_gene: .
abundance: .
v_gene: TRBV9
CDR3nt: TGTGCCAGCAGCGTAGTGGGGTTTGACACCTTC
CDR3aa: CASSVVGFDTF